One and the same sample provided the 16 T cell receptor beta chains below, sequenced in a study of cytomegalovirus exposure and HLA in healthy donors. Clones were sequenced by immunoSEQ multiplex PCR, and TCRdb holds only the in-frame ones, with some missing. The sample records some 260,000 clones, 90% being singletons. The sample consisted of PBMCs. The receptors derive from a woman aged 25 to 39 in good health and CMV-seronegative.

The table lists this clone with a few counts. This sequence joins TRBV5-1 and TRBJ1-5; tentatively, D is TRBD1 (6 bases). Trimming cost V 0 bases and J 7 bases, with 8 bases left between them. CDR1 and CDR2 from the germline V gene are SGHRS and YFSETQ. CDR3 length: 13 amino acids. The CDR3 DNA reads as TGCGCCAGCAGCTTGGAACAGGGCCAGCCCCAGCATTTT. Amino acid sequence: CASSLEQGQPQHF.

The genes are TRBV28 and TRBJ1-1; unclear D gene. Germline V gene sequence: CDR1 MDHEN, CDR2 SYDVKM. The CDR3 sequence is 16 residues long. Trimming removed 3 bases from V and 3 bases from J, with 17 bases in between. For the CDR3, the DNA is TGTGCCAGCAGTTTCGGCCTGGAGGCGGCTTACACTGAAGCTTTCTTT. Its protein is CASSFGLEAAYTEAFF.

This sequence joins TRBV19 and TRBJ2-3, with D possibly being TRBD2 (6 bases). There are 14 residues in the CDR3. V lost 1 base to trimming and J lost 4 bases, with 9 bases between them. Germline V gene sequence: CDR1 LNHDA, CDR2 SQIVND (reference sequence). This CDR3 reads CASSIAGAPDTQYF. CDR3 nucleotide sequence: TGTGCCAGTAGTATAGCGGGAGCCCCAGATACGCAGTATTTT.

The chain uses TRBV6-5 and TRBJ1-3; the D gene is possibly TRBD1 (5 bases). Germline V gene lookup returns CDR1 MNHEY and CDR2 SVGAGI. V was clipped by 2 bases and J by 2 bases, with 10 bases between them. This CDR3 is built from 15 residues. CDR3 nucleotides: TGTGCCAGCAGTTACGGGGGGGTAACTGGAAACACCATATATTTT. Its translation: CASSYGGVTGNTIYF.

The chain joins TRBV15 to TRBJ1-2; D may be TRBD1 (5 bases). There are 14 residues in the CDR3. Looked up from germline, CDR1 is LNHNV and CDR2 is YYDKDF (reference sequence). Trimming cost V 4 bases and J 5 bases, with 14 bases left between them. The CDR3: CATSTGPLLYGYTF. Here the CDR3 DNA reads TGTGCCACCAGCACGGGACCCCTCTTATATGGCTACACCTTC.

This clone was counted a single time. The chain recombines TRBV28 with TRBJ2-1; no firm D call. V was clipped by 2 bases and J by 6 bases, with 26 bases between them. The germline V gene has CDR1 MDHEN and CDR2 SYDVKM. CDR3 length: 19 residues. CDR3 residues: CASSLPSGLGHLKSNEQFF. The DNA for the CDR3 is TGTGCCAGCAGTTTACCATCGGGTTTAGGGCACCTCAAAAGCAATGAGCAGTTCTTC.

The rearrangement uses TRBV25-1 and TRBJ2-1, with a weak D call TRBD2 (6 bases). The CDR3 runs to 15 residues. Germline values: CDR1 MGHDK, CDR2 SYGVNS. Trimming cost V 6 bases and J 0 bases, with 12 bases left between them. The CDR3 region has the DNA TGTGCCAGCAGCGGTAGCGGATACTCCTACAATGAGCAGTTCTTC. Translation: CASSGSGYSYNEQFF.

The rearrangement joins TRBV7-9 to TRBJ1-5; 9 positions match TRBD1. CDR1 and CDR2 from the germline V gene are SEHNR and FQNEAQ (reference sequence). V shed 5 bases and J 6 bases; nucleotides not matched to a gene: 11. The length of the CDR3 is 16 residues. The CDR3: CASSRGGTGLGQPQHF. The CDR3 bases are TGTGCCAGCAGCCGTGGCGGGACAGGGTTAGGTCAGCCCCAGCATTTT.

The chain links TRBV7-3 to TRBJ2-2, with TRBD2 matching over 13 bases. The CDR3 totals 16 residues. Germline V gene data show CDR1 as SGHTA and CDR2 as FQGTGA. Losses at the gene ends were 5 bases for V and 6 bases for J; bases not matched to a gene: 6. CDR3 nucleotides: TGTGCCAGCAGCCTTACTAGCGGGAGGGCCTCCGGGGAGCTGTTTTTT. Translation gives CASSLTSGRASGELFF. Full variable domain (rest looked up from reference TRBV7-3 and TRBJ2-2): GAGVSQTPSNKVTEKGKYVELRCDPISGHTALYWYRQSLGQGPEFLIYFQGTGAADDSGLPNDRFFAVRPEGSVSTLKIQRTERGDSAVYLCASSLTSGRASGELFFGEGSRLTVL.

This chain uses TRBV5-5 with TRBJ2-1; D may be TRBD2 (6 bases). CDR3 length equals 14 residues. Germline V gene sequence: CDR1 SGHKS, CDR2 YYEKEE (reference sequence). Deletions cut 0 bases from V and 3 bases from J, with 7 bases between. CDR3 region: CASSLASDYNEQFF. The CDR3 DNA sequence: TGTGCCAGCAGCTTGGCTAGCGACTACAATGAGCAGTTCTTC.

V is TRBV5-4 and J is TRBJ1-4; D is ambiguous. V was clipped by 0 bases and J by 4 bases, with 13 bases between them. The germline V gene encodes CDR1 SGHNT and CDR2 YYREEE (reference sequence). The CDR3 covers 16 residues. The CDR3 nucleotides are TGTGCCAGCAGCTTGGGGTTGGGGATTGGTAATGAAAAACTGTTTTTT. As protein: CASSLGLGIGNEKLFF.

This clone was detected once. This chain uses TRBV9 with TRBJ2-2; 9 bases agree with TRBD1. V lost 3 bases to trimming and J lost 1 base; unmatched junction nucleotides: 4. This CDR3 contains 16 residues. Germline V gene lookup returns CDR1 SGDLS and CDR2 YYNGEE. The CDR3 DNA reads TGTGCCAGCAGCGGTGTGGGACAGGGGAACACCGGGGAGCTGTTTTTT. This gives the protein CASSGVGQGNTGELFF.

This chain links TRBV6-6 with TRBJ2-6; possible D gene TRBD1, 6 bases. This CDR3 spans 14 amino acids. Germline V gene sequence: CDR1 MNHNY, CDR2 SVGAGI (reference sequence). V shed 5 bases and J shed 2 bases, with 7 bases lying between them. CDR3 loop: CASSQGTGANVLTF. CDR3 in DNA: TGTGCCAGCAGTCAGGGGACTGGGGCCAACGTCCTGACTTTC.

A word on this clone: The sample contains more than one DNA sequence encoding this CDR3. V gene TRBV15 combines with J gene TRBJ2-2, with TRBD1 matching over 8 bases. This CDR3 contains 15 residues. Germline values: CDR1 LNHNV, CDR2 YYDKDF (reference sequence). V dropped 3 bases and J dropped 2; count of bases not matched to a gene: 2. CDR3: CATSRDRANTGELFF. As DNA, the CDR3 is TGTGCCACCAGCAGGGACAGGGCTAACACCGGGGAGCTGTTTTTT.

CDR3 nucleotides: TGTGCCAGCAGTTTTGGGGACACCAACTACGAGCAGTACTTC. Protein product: CASSFGDTNYEQYF. The chain uses TRBV28 and TRBJ2-7, with D possibly TRBD1 on 6 matching bases. CDR1 is MDHEN, CDR2 SYDVKM, per germline. The V end lost 3 bases, the J end lost 3 bases, and 12 bases lay between the germline ends. This CDR3 is built from 14 residues.

The J gene is TRBJ2-7, the V gene TRBV11-2, with D maybe TRBD2 (5 bases). CDR1 and CDR2 (germline): SGHAT, FQNNGV. V shed 4 bases and J shed 3 bases, with 22 bases lying between them. This CDR3 spans 17 amino acids. Here the CDR3 reads CASSSSAGLFTNYEQYF. For the CDR3, the DNA is TGTGCCAGCAGCTCAAGCGCCGGACTTTTTACGAACTACGAGCAGTACTTC.